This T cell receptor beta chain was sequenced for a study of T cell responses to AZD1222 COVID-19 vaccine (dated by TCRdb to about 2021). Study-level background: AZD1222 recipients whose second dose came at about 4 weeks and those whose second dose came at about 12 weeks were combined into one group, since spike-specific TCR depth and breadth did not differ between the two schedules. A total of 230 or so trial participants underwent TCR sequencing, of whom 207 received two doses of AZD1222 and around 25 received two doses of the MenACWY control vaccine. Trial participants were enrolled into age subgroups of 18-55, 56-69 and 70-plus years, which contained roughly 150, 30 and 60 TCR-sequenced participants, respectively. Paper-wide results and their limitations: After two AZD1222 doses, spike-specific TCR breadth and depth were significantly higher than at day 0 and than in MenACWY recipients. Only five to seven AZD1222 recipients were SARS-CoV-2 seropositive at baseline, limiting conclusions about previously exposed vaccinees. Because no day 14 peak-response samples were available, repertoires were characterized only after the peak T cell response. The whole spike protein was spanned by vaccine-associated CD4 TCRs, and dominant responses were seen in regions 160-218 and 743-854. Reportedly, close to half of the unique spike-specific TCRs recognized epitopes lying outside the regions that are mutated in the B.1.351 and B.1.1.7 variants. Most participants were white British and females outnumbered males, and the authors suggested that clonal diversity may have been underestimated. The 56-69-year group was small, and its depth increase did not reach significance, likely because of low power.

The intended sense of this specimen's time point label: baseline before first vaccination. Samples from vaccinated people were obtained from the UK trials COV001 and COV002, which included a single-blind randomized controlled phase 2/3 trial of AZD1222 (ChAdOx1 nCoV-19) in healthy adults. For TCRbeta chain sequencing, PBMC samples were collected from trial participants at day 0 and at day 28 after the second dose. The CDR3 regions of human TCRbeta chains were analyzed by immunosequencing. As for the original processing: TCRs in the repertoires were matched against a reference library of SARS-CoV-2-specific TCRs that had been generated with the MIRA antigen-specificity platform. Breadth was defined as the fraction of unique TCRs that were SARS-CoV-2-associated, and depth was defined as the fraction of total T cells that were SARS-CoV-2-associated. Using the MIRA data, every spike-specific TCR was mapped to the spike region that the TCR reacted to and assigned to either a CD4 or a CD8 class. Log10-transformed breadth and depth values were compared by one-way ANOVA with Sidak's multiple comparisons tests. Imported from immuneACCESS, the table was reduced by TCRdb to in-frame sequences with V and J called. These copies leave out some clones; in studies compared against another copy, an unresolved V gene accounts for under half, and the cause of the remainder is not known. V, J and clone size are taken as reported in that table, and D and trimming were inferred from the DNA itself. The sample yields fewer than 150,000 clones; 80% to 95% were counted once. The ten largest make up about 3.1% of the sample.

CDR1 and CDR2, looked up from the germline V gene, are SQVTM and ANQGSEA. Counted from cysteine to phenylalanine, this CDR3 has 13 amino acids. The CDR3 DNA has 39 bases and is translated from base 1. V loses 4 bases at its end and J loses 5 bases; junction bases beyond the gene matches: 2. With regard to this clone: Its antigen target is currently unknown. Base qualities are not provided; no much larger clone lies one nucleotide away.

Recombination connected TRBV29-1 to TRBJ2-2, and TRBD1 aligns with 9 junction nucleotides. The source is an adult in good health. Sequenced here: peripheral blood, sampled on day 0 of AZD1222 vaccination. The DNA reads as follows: TGCAGCGTTGGGACAGGGGTTACCGGGGAGCTGTTTTTT. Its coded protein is CSVGTGVTGELFF.